This T cell receptor (beta chain) was captured in a study of OX40 agonist ivuxolimab in advanced cancers. V was trimmed by 2 bases and J by 9 bases, leaving 11 bases between them. The CDR3 covers 13 residues. Germline V gene data show CDR1 as SEHNR and CDR2 as FQNEAQ (reference sequence). The repertoire was sequenced with immunoSEQ multiplex PCR; TCRdb's copy has only in-frame clones and lacks some. The sample holds 50,000 to 65,000 clones; around 88% are singletons and the top ten take 0.55% to 0.65%. This sample comprised CD4+ or CD8+ T cells sorted from blood, obtained in a trial of the OX40 agonist ivuxolimab. The chain links TRBV7-9 to TRBJ2-1; weak D call: TRBD2 (5 bases). This clonotype was sampled from an adult with an advanced solid tumor such as melanoma, head and neck, liver or kidney cancer. CDR3 coding DNA: TGTGCCAGCAGCTTATCCGAGGGTGGTGAGCAGTTCTTC. Protein product: CASSLSEGGEQFF.